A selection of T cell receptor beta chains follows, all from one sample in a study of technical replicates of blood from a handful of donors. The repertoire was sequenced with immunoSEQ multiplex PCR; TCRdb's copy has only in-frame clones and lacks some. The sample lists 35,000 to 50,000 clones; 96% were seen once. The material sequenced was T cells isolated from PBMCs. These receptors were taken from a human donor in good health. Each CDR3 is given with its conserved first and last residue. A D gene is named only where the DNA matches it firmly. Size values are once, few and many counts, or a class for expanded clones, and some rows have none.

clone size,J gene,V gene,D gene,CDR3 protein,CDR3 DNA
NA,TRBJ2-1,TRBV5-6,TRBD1,CASSAYDRGTLNEQFF,TGTGCCAGCAGCGCTTATGACAGGGGAACTCTCAATGAGCAGTTCTTC
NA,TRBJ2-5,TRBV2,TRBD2,CASSPQLAAQETQYF,TGTGCCAGCAGTCCCCAACTAGCGGCGCAAGAGACCCAGTACTTC
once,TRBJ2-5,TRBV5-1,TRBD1,CASSFSGGEETQYF,TGCGCCAGCAGCTTCTCAGGGGGCGAGGAGACCCAGTACTTC
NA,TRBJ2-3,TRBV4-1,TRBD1,CASSLPPGTGTYTQYF,TGCGCCAGCAGCCTCCCCCCCGGGACAGGGACATATACGCAGTATTTT
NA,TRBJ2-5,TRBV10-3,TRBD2,CAISAKMTSAAQETQYF,TGTGCCATCAGTGCCAAGATGACTAGCGCGGCGCAAGAGACCCAGTACTTC
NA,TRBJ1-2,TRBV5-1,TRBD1,CASSASGTGGAGGYTF,TGCGCCAGCAGCGCCTCCGGGACAGGGGGCGCGGGCGGCTACACCTTC
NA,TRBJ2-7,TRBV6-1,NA,CASSGVVGPSHEQYF,TGTGCCAGCAGCGGGGTTGTCGGCCCCAGCCACGAGCAGTACTTC
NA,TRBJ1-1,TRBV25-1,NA,CASSHEANTEAFF,TGTGCCAGCAGTCATGAGGCAAACACTGAAGCTTTCTTT
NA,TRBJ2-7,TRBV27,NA,CASRDGNSYEQYF,TGTGCCAGCAGGGACGGGAACTCCTACGAGCAGTACTTC
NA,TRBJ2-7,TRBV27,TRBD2,CASSLAGGPYEQYF,TGTGCCAGCAGTTTAGCGGGAGGTCCCTACGAGCAGTACTTC
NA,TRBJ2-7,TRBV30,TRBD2,CAWRVDGEGYF,TGTGCCTGGAGAGTTGACGGGGAGGGGTACTTC
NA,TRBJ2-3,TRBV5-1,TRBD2,CASGAGTSGSSSTDTQYF,TGCGCCAGCGGGGCCGGGACTAGCGGGAGCTCTAGCACAGATACGCAGTATTTT
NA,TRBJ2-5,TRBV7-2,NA,CASSLAGAPYF,TGTGCCAGCAGCTTAGCGGGAGCCCCTTACTTC
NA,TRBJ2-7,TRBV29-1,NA,CSVGGRGVYEQYF,TGCAGCGTTGGTGGCAGGGGGGTCTACGAGCAGTACTTC
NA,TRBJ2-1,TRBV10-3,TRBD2,CAITRREGAPYNEQFF,TGTGCCATCACGAGGCGGGAGGGGGCCCCCTACAATGAGCAGTTCTTC
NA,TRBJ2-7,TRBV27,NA,CASSGPGLRGEQYF,TGTGCCAGCAGTGGGCCAGGGCTGCGGGGCGAGCAGTACTTC
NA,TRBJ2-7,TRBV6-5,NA,CATTQGRRRTYEQYF,TGTGCCACCACTCAGGGGAGAAGACGGACCTACGAGCAGTACTTC
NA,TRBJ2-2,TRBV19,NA,CASSIPRQTGELFF,TGTGCCAGTAGTATCCCCCGACAGACCGGGGAGCTGTTTTTT
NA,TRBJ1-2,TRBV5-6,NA,CASSLLDSPGYTF,TGTGCCAGCAGCTTGTTGGACAGTCCGGGCTACACCTTC
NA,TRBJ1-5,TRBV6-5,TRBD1,CASSPGTDHNQPQHF,TGTGCCAGCAGCCCGGGGACAGATCATAATCAGCCCCAGCATTTT
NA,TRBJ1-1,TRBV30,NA,CALTEENTEAFF,TGTGCTCTTACGGAGGAGAACACTGAAGCTTTCTTT
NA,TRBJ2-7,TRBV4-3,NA,CASSQGAGLTYEQYF,TGCGCCAGCAGCCAAGGCGCAGGACTAACGTACGAGCAGTACTTC
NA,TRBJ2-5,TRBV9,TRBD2,CASSVGTSGSETQYF,TGTGCCAGCAGCGTTGGAACTAGCGGGTCAGAGACCCAGTACTTC
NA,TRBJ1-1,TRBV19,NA,CASSPGLMVTTEAFF,TGTGCCAGTAGTCCGGGGTTAATGGTTACGACTGAAGCTTTCTTT
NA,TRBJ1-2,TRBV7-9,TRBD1,CASSSLDGTGGGYTF,TGTGCCAGCAGCTCCCTGGATGGGACAGGGGGAGGCTACACCTTC
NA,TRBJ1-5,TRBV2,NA,CASSDNARGQPQHF,TGTGCCAGCAGTGATAACGCGCGGGGTCAGCCCCAGCATTTT
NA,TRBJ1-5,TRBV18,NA,CASSPQDSSNQPQHF,TGTGCCAGCTCACCACAGGACAGTAGCAATCAGCCCCAGCATTTT
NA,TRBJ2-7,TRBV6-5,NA,CASSQTRGNEQYF,TGTGCCAGCAGTCAAACCCGGGGAAACGAGCAGTACTTC
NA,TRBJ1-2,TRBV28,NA,CASRPTGGNYGYTF,TGTGCCAGCAGGCCAACCGGGGGGAACTATGGCTACACCTTC